The 20 T cell receptor beta chains below come from one sample, sequenced in a study of blood T cells in healthy people across ages. A second roughly 6 to 11 cycle PCR used barcoded and J-beta primers. TCRdb itself ran the 5' RACE reads through MiXCR, one entry per CDR3 protein. The repertoire holds 870,000 or so distinct CDR3 sequences, with more than 25% as singletons. Sequencing was performed on blood. The receptors originated from a woman of 80 years or more in good health.

In its sample, this clonotype was seen many times. The rearrangement links TRBV4-3 to TRBJ2-1; no definite D call. Germline CDR1 is LGHNA and CDR2 is YSLEER. Trimming took 4 bases from V and 6 from J, leaving 16 bases between them. The CDR3 sequence is 15 residues long. Written as DNA, the CDR3 is TGCGCCAGCAGCCGCCGGGCCGCCCTCGGCAATGAGCAGTTCTTC. Translated, it gives CASSRRAALGNEQFF.

V gene TRBV5-5 combines with J gene TRBJ1-2; 7 bases line up with TRBD1. Germline V gene sequence: CDR1 SGHKS, CDR2 YYEKEE (reference sequence). J lost 4 bases, V lost 4 bases, and 13 bases had no gene match. The CDR3 sequence is 16 residues long. CDR3 in amino acids: CASSRDPGQTSYGYTF. DNA of the CDR3: TGTGCCAGCAGCCGCGATCCGGGACAGACATCCTATGGCTACACCTTC.

This clonotype showed up just a few times. The chain uses TRBV6-2 or TRBV6-3 and TRBJ2-1; no clear D. V lost 2 bases, J lost 1 base, and 6 bases lay in between. CDR1 and CDR2 (germline): MNHEY, SVGEGT. The CDR3 extends over 14 amino acids. CDR3: CASSYADSYNEQFF. The CDR3 nucleotides are TGTGCCAGCAGTTACGCAGATTCCTACAATGAGCAGTTCTTC.

The sample holds many counts of this clonotype. The V call is TRBV5-1, the J call TRBJ2-1; TRBD1 might be the D (6 bases). Trimming took off 3 bases at V and 5 bases at J, with 12 bases between the two ends. Germline CDR1 SGHRS, CDR2 YFSETQ. The CDR3 length is 14 residues. CDR3 DNA sequence: TGCGCCAGCAGCTCACTACAGGGTAACAATGAGCAGTTCTTC. Amino acids: CASSSLQGNNEQFF. Full variable domain (remainder filled in from reference TRBV5-1 and TRBJ2-1): KAGVTQTPRYLIKTRGQQVTLSCSPISGHRSVSWYQQTPGQGLQFLFEYFSETQRNKGNFPGRFSGRQFSNSRSEMNVSTLELGDSALYLCASSSLQGNNEQFFGPGTRLTVL.

This clonotype was seen at least ten times. The chain uses TRBV7-9 and TRBJ2-7; the match to TRBD2 covers 10 bases. This CDR3 contains 17 residues. Trimming cost V 1 base and J 0 bases; bases outside gene matches: 6. Germline assignment: CDR1 SEHNR and CDR2 FQNEAQ (reference sequence). The CDR3 is CASSLDASGGISYEQYF. As DNA, the CDR3 is TGTGCCAGCAGCTTAGACGCTAGCGGGGGCATCTCCTACGAGCAGTACTTC.

This clonotype showed up many times. V is TRBV5-1 and J is TRBJ2-5; weak D call: TRBD1 (5 bases). Trimming stripped 0 bases from V and 5 bases from J, with 14 bases between. Looked up from germline, CDR1 is SGHRS and CDR2 is YFSETQ. CDR3 size: 15 residues. The CDR3 coding sequence is TGCGCCAGCAGCTTGGAGGGGCCAGGCCTGGAGACCCAGTACTTC. The encoded protein is CASSLEGPGLETQYF.

This clonotype appeared a single time. The V and J genes are TRBV7-9 and TRBJ1-2; 8 bases agree with TRBD1. Germline V lookup: CDR1 SEHNR, CDR2 FQNEAQ (reference sequence). V was clipped by 0 bases and J by 8 bases; unmatched bases: 11. This CDR3 region has 16 residues. CDR3 nucleotide sequence: TGTGCCAGCAGCTTAGCCACCGGACAGGGTCCAGGAGGCTACACCTTC. Residues: CASSLATGQGPGGYTF.

This clonotype was recorded at least ten times. This chain connects TRBV9 to TRBJ1-2; D is possibly TRBD1 (5 bases). This CDR3 comprises 14 residues. The germline V gene encodes CDR1 SGDLS and CDR2 YYNGEE. V gave up 1 base and J gave up 4 bases, with 11 bases separating them. The CDR3 nucleotides read TGTGCCAGCAGCGTACAGGGTATCGGCTATGGCTACACCTTC. Translation: CASSVQGIGYGYTF. The entire variable domain, with the rest obtained from reference TRBV9 and TRBJ1-2, is as follows: DSGVTQTPKHLITATGQRVTLRCSPRSGDLSVYWYQQSLDQGLQFLIQYYNGEERAKGNILERFSAQQFPDLHSELNLSSLELGDSALYFCASSVQGIGYGYTFGSGTRLTVV.

The V and J genes are TRBV3-1 and TRBJ2-5; 8 bases match TRBD2. CDR1 and CDR2 from the germline V gene are LGHDT and YNNKEL (reference sequence). CDR3 size: 15 residues. V shed 1 base, J shed 11 bases, and the junction held 12 bases outside the gene matches. CDR3 in amino acids: CASSQGAGGFNEQYF. DNA for the CDR3: TGTGCCAGCAGCCAAGGGGCGGGGGGATTCAATGAGCAGTACTTC.

This clonotype was recorded once. This may arise from a read error, as a much more abundant clone is one base away. The chain links TRBV28 to TRBJ2-7; 8 bases are shared with TRBD1. The CDR3 length is 14 residues. In germline, CDR1 is MDHEN, CDR2 SYDVKM. V was clipped by 10 bases and J by 5 bases; unmatched bases: 13. In DNA form, the CDR3 reads TGTGCCAACAGCCCTCCCGGACAGGGAAACGAGCAGTACTTC. It is translated as CANSPPGQGNEQYF.

The V and J genes are TRBV7-2 and TRBJ2-1; D is unresolved. CDR3 length: 12 amino acids. Trimming cost V 4 bases and J 6 bases, with 7 bases left between them. From germline, CDR1 is SGHTA and CDR2 FQGNSA. The CDR3 DNA sequence: TGTGCCAGCAGCTCCTATCGCAATGAGCAGTTCTTC. Residues: CASSSYRNEQFF.

The CDR3: CASSGGGSGYGYTF. CDR3 nucleotides: TGTGCCAGCAGTGGAGGGGGATCTGGGTATGGCTACACCTTC. The chain uses TRBV6-1 and TRBJ1-2; a weak D match, TRBD1 (6 bases). The CDR3 loop spans 14 amino acids. Trimming left V 4 bases short and J 5 bases short, with 14 bases between. The germline V gene encodes CDR1 MNHNS and CDR2 SASEGT.

In this sample, this clonotype turned up many times. The genes are TRBV10-3 and TRBJ2-5; 7 bases are a match to TRBD1. The germline V gene has CDR1 ENHRY and CDR2 SYGVKD. The length of the CDR3 is 13 residues. The V segment lost 8 bases and the J segment 0 bases; nucleotides outside the gene matches: 3. The CDR3 protein is CAIAGQDQETQYF. The CDR3 region has the DNA TGTGCCATCGCTGGACAGGACCAAGAGACCCAGTACTTC.

This clonotype was seen repeatedly, ten times or more. This chain joins TRBV3-1 and TRBJ1-2; tentatively, D is TRBD1 (6 bases). V was cut by 2 bases and J by 8 bases, with 18 bases left in between. CDR1 is LGHDT, CDR2 YNNKEL, per germline (reference sequence). The CDR3 runs to 15 residues. CDR3 nucleotide sequence: TGTGCCAGCAGCCAAAAACGGACAGACGTCCTGGGCTACACCTTC. Protein: CASSQKRTDVLGYTF.

The chain combines TRBV18 with TRBJ2-1; 9 bases match TRBD2. This CDR3 region has 12 residues. Germline values: CDR1 KGHSH, CDR2 LQKENI. The V segment lost 8 bases and the J segment 8 bases; nucleotides outside the gene matches: 4. This CDR3 reads CASAAGGYEQFF. DNA of the CDR3: TGTGCCAGCGCAGCGGGGGGCTATGAGCAGTTCTTC.

The gene calls are TRBV19 and TRBJ2-1, with D uncertain. The CDR3 length is 13 residues. Per germline, CDR1 LNHDA and CDR2 SQIVND (reference sequence). V was trimmed by 7 bases and J by 4 bases, leaving 11 bases between them. CDR3 sequence (DNA): TGTGCCAGTAATTCTAGATCGTACAATGAGCAGTTCTTC. Translation gives CASNSRSYNEQFF. The full variable domain, its missing parts supplied by reference TRBV19 and TRBJ2-1, is DGGITQSPKYLFRKEGQNVTLSCEQNLNHDAMYWYRQDPGQGLRLIYYSQIVNDFQKGDIAEGYSVSREKKESFPLTVTSAQKNPTAFYLCASNSRSYNEQFFGPGTRLTVL.

V usage is TRBV7-9 and J usage is TRBJ2-6; 7 bases are a match to TRBD2. This CDR3 region has 18 residues. Germline trimming cut 6 bases from V and 1 base from J; bases unmatched to any gene: 12. The germline CDR1 and CDR2 sequences are SEHNR and FQNEAQ (reference sequence). DNA for the CDR3: TGTGCCAGCAGTGGTGGTCTGGGAGGGGTATCTGGGGCCAACGTCCTGACTTTC. This gives the protein CASSGGLGGVSGANVLTF.

Only a few counts were recorded for this clonotype. V and J are TRBV18 and TRBJ1-1, with D possibly TRBD1 on 6 matching bases. The germline V gene encodes CDR1 KGHSH and CDR2 LQKENI. The CDR3 length is 16 residues. Trimming stripped 2 bases from V and 0 bases from J, with 13 bases between. CDR3 bases: TGTGCCAGCTCACCAGGATCCGGACAGATGAACACTGAAGCTTTCTTT. The encoded protein is CASSPGSGQMNTEAFF.

As regards this clonotype: It may be a read error: a sequence one base away is much more abundant. V and J are TRBV27 and TRBJ2-1; 14 bases are shared with TRBD2. Germline V gives CDR1 MNHEY, CDR2 SMNVEV (reference sequence). There are 17 residues in the CDR3. This CDR3 reads CASSFGLAGGLYNGQFF. CDR3 nucleotides: TGTGCCAGCAGTTTCGGACTAGCGGGGGGTCTTTACAATGGGCAGTTCTTC.

This clonotype was counted only a few times. A single base separates this from a much larger clone, so it may be a read error. The chain employs TRBV6-2 or TRBV6-3 and TRBJ1-1; D is undetermined. Germline loops: CDR1 MNHEY, CDR2 SVGEGT. V lost 4 bases, J lost 1 base, and 4 bases lay in between. CDR3 size: 12 residues. The CDR3 DNA reads TGTGCCAGCAGTTGGGCGAACACTGAAGCTTTCTTT. It encodes CASSWANTEAFF.